A single sample is the source of the 14 T cell receptor beta chains below, sequenced in a study of cytomegalovirus exposure and HLA in healthy donors. 60 Vbeta and 13 Jbeta primers were used in PCR. Generated by immunoSEQ multiplex PCR, the TCRdb table keeps only in-frame clones and is missing some. This sample lists some 150,000 clones; its ten largest clones have roughly 3%. The material sequenced was PBMCs. The receptors originated from a man in his forties in good health and CMV-seronegative.

The J gene is TRBJ2-7, the V gene TRBV7-3; the D is unclear. Deletions cut 5 bases from V and 4 bases from J, with 18 bases between. The CDR3 is made up of 15 amino acids. The germline V gene has CDR1 SGHTA and CDR2 FQGTGA. The CDR3 loop is CASSTLAVTSYEQYF. CDR3 DNA sequence: TGTGCCAGCAGCACGTTGGCCGTCACCTCATACGAGCAGTACTTC.

The J gene is TRBJ1-2, the V gene TRBV7-9, with 7 nucleotides matching TRBD1. J gave up 2 bases and V 1 base, and 4 bases lay outside the gene matches. In germline, CDR1 is SEHNR, CDR2 FQNEAQ (reference sequence). The CDR3 runs 15 residues. CDR3 in amino acids: CASSLGGGRNYGYTF. The CDR3 region has the DNA TGTGCCAGCAGCTTAGGAGGGGGCAGGAACTATGGCTACACCTTC. The variable domain in full, completed from reference TRBV7-9 and TRBJ1-2, reads DTGVSQNPRHKITKRGQNVTFRCDPISEHNRLYWYRQTLGQGPEFLTYFQNEAQLEKSRLLSDRFSAERPKGSFSTLEIQRTEQGDSAMYLCASSLGGGRNYGYTFGSGTRLTVV.

V is TRBV6-6 and J is TRBJ1-1, with TRBD1 identical over 9 bases. The V gene end was trimmed by 5 bases and the J gene end by 1 base; junction bases not matched to a gene: 2. Per germline, CDR1 MNHNY and CDR2 SVGAGI (reference sequence). This CDR3 is built from 14 residues. CDR3: CASSPGQGNTEAFF. CDR3 DNA: TGTGCCAGCAGTCCGGGACAGGGGAACACTGAAGCTTTCTTT.

This chain links TRBV28 with TRBJ2-2; 9 positions agree with TRBD2. Germline V gene sequence: CDR1 MDHEN, CDR2 SYDVKM. This CDR3 has 14 residues. J was trimmed by 5 bases and V by 9 bases; bases with no gene match: 7. The CDR3: CASTAGGGTGELFF. The CDR3 region has the DNA TGTGCCAGTACAGCGGGGGGAGGTACCGGGGAGCTGTTTTTT.

The V call is TRBV4-2, the J call TRBJ1-1; D remains unclear. CDR1 and CDR2 (germline): LGHNA, YNFKEQ. V was clipped by 0 bases and J by 11 bases, with 10 bases between them. CDR3 length: 12 amino acids. DNA of the CDR3: TGTGCCAGCAGCCAAGAGATGACGAGGGCTTTCTTT. It specifies CASSQEMTRAFF.

J is TRBJ2-1 and V is TRBV7-2; D call uncertain. V was trimmed by 5 bases and J by 6 bases, leaving 8 bases between them. The CDR3 has 12 amino acids. CDR1 is SGHTA and CDR2 is FQGNSA in the germline V gene. This chain's CDR3 is CASSADINEQFF. The CDR3 DNA follows: TGTGCCAGCAGCGCTGACATCAATGAGCAGTTCTTC.

The chain uses TRBV2 and TRBJ1-2; 9 positions match TRBD1. Germline V gives CDR1 SNHLY, CDR2 FYNNEI. V shed 5 bases, J shed 4 bases, and the junction held 2 bases outside the gene matches. The CDR3 has 13 residues. In nucleotides, the CDR3 is TGTGCCAGCAGTACAGGGGGCGGCTATGGCTACACCTTC. Translating it yields CASSTGGGYGYTF.

The chain is built from TRBV7-9 and TRBJ1-2; tentative D call: TRBD1 (6 bases). Per germline, CDR1 SEHNR and CDR2 FQNEAQ (reference sequence). Trimming removed 5 bases at V and 6 bases at J, with 16 bases between. This CDR3 has 14 amino acids. The CDR3 loop reads CASSPSGGGNGYTF. In nucleotides, the CDR3 is TGTGCCAGCAGCCCCAGTGGGGGCGGAAATGGCTACACCTTC. Filled out from reference TRBV7-9 and TRBJ1-2, the complete variable domain reads DTGVSQNPRHKITKRGQNVTFRCDPISEHNRLYWYRQTLGQGPEFLTYFQNEAQLEKSRLLSDRFSAERPKGSFSTLEIQRTEQGDSAMYLCASSPSGGGNGYTFGSGTRLTVV.

The chain is built from TRBV7-2 and TRBJ1-5; D is possibly TRBD1 (5 bases). Trimming removed 4 bases from V and 6 bases from J, with 16 bases in between. Germline CDR1 and CDR2: SGHTA and FQGNSA. This CDR3 is built from 15 residues. CDR3 residues: CASSSAGFTGQPQHF. CDR3 nucleotides: TGTGCCAGCAGCTCCGCGGGATTCACAGGTCAGCCCCAGCATTTT.

The V call is TRBV7-2, the J call TRBJ1-2, with 7 bases that match TRBD1. V trimming: 0 bases; J trimming: 8 bases; junction bases outside the gene matches: 12. Germline V gives CDR1 SGHTA, CDR2 FQGNSA. This CDR3 has 16 residues. The CDR3 nucleotides read TGTGCCAGCAGCTTAGCGCTATACGACAGGGCGGGCGGCTACACCTTC. Translation gives CASSLALYDRAGGYTF.

The chain recombines TRBV7-3 with TRBJ2-7; 8 nucleotides agree with TRBD1. The germline V gene encodes CDR1 SGHTA and CDR2 FQGTGA. The J segment lost 9 bases and the V segment lost 3 bases, leaving 7 bases of the junction unmatched. This CDR3 is built from 13 residues. The DNA of the CDR3 is TGTGCCAGCAGCTTGGACAGGGAGCTGGGGCAGTACTTC. This encodes CASSLDRELGQYF.

This rearrangement joins TRBV5-1 to TRBJ2-7; 8 nucleotides match TRBD1. Looked up from germline, CDR1 is SGHRS and CDR2 is YFSETQ. J gave up 5 bases and V 0 bases, and 4 bases lay outside the gene matches. The CDR3 contains 14 residues. Written as DNA, the CDR3 is TGCGCCAGCAGCTTGGGGGCAGGGGGCAACGAGCAGTACTTC. Amino acid sequence: CASSLGAGGNEQYF.

The chain joins TRBV29-1 to TRBJ2-2; 11 bases match TRBD1. The CDR3 contains 14 residues. After removal of 5 bases from V and 6 bases from J, the junction contained 5 bases not matched to a gene. Germline loops: CDR1 SQVTM, CDR2 ANQGSEA. The CDR3 sequence is CSVIRDRGAGELFF. DNA for the CDR3: TGCAGCGTTATCCGGGACAGGGGGGCCGGGGAGCTGTTTTTT.

The chain combines TRBV6-7 with TRBJ1-1; D is ambiguous. TRBV6-7 is an open reading frame whose function is uncertain. The CDR3 loop spans 16 amino acids. The ends were cut back, 5 bases at V and 0 bases at J, with 16 bases in the middle. The CDR3: CASSPYRLQMNTEAFF. As DNA, the CDR3 is TGTGCCAGCAGTCCTTACCGACTACAAATGAACACTGAAGCTTTCTTT.